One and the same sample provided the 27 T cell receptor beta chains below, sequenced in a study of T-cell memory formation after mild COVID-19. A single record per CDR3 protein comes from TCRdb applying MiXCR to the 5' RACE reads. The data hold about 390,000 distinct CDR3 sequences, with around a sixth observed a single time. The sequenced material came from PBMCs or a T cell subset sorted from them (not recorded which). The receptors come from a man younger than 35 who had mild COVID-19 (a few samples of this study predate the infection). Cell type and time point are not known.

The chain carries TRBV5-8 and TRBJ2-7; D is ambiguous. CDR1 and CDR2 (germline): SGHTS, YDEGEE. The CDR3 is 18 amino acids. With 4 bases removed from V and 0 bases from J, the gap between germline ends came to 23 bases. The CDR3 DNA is TGTGCCAGCAGCAGCAGCGTTCTCGTGAGATGGGACTCCTACGAGCAGTACTTC. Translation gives CASSSSVLVRWDSYEQYF.

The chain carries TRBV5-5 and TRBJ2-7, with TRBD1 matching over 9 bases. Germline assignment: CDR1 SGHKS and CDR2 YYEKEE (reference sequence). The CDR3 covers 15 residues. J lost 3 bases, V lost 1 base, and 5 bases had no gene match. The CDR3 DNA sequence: TGTGCCAGCAGCTTGTTGGGACAGGGAGGCTACGAGCAGTACGTC. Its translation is CASSLLGQGGYEQYV.

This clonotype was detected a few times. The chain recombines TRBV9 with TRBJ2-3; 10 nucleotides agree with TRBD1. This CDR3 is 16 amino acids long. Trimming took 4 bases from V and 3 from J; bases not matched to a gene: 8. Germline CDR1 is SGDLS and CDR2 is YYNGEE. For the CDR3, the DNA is TGTGCCAGCAGCCCGAGGGGACAGGGGCGAACAGATACGCAGTATTTT. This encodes CASSPRGQGRTDTQYF.

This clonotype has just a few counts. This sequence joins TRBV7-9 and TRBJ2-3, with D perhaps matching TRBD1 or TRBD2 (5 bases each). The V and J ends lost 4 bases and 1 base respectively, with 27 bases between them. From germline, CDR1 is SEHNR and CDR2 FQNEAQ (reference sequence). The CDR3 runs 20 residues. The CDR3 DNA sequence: TGTGCCAGCAGCTCCACCGCCGAGGGGACCGGGATACCCGGCACAGATACGCAGTATTTT. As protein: CASSSTAEGTGIPGTDTQYF.

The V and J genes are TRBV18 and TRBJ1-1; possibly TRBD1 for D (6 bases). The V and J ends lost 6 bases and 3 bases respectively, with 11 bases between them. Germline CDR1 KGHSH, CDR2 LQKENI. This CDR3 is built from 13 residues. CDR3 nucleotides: TGTGCCAGCTCTCAGGGGTCCGACACTGAAGCTTTCTTT. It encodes CASSQGSDTEAFF.

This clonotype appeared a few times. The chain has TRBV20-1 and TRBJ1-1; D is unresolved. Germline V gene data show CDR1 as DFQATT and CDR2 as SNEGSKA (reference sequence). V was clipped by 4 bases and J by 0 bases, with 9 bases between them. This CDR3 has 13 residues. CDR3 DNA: TGCAGTGCTAAATGGGTATTGAACACTGAAGCTTTCTTT. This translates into CSAKWVLNTEAFF.

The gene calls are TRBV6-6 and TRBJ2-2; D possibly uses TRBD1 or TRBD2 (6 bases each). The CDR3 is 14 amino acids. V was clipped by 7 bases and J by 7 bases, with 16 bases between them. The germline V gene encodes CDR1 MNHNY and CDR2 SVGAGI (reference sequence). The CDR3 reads CASNQWGADGELFF. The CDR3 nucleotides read TGTGCCAGCAATCAATGGGGGGCCGACGGGGAGCTGTTTTTT.

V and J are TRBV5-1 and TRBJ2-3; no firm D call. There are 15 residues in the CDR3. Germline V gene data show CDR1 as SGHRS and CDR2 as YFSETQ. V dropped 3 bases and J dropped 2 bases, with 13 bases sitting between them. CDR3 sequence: CASSSNAGNTDTQYF. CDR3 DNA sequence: TGCGCCAGCAGCTCAAATGCAGGCAACACAGATACGCAGTATTTT.

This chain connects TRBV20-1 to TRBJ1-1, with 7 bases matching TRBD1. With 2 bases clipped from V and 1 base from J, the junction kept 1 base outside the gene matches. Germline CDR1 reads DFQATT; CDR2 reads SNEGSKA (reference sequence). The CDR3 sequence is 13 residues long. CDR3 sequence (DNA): TGCAGTGCTAGATGGGACAGGAACACTGAAGCTTTCTTT. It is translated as CSARWDRNTEAFF.

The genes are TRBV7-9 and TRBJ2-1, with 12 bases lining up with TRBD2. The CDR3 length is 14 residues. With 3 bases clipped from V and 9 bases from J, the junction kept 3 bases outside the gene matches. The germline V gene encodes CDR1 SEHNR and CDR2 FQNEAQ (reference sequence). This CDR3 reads CASSLLGLAGEQFF. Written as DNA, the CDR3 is TGTGCCAGCAGCTTGTTGGGACTAGCGGGTGAGCAGTTCTTC.

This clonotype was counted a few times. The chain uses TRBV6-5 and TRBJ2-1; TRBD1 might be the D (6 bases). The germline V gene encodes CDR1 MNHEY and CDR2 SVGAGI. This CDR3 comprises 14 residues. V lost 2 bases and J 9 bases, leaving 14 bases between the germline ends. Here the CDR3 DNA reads TGTGCCAGCAGTTACCGGAAACAGGGATTTGAGCAGTTCTTC. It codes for CASSYRKQGFEQFF.

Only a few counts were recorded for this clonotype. This CDR3 reads CASSQVPGYEQYF. CDR3 nucleotides: TGCGCCAGCAGCCAAGTACCAGGGTACGAGCAGTACTTC. The chain couples TRBV4-1 to TRBJ2-7, with a tentative D call TRBD1 (5 bases). There are 13 residues in the CDR3. V was trimmed by 1 base and J by 4 bases, leaving 8 bases between them. CDR1 is MGHRA, CDR2 YSYEKL, per germline.

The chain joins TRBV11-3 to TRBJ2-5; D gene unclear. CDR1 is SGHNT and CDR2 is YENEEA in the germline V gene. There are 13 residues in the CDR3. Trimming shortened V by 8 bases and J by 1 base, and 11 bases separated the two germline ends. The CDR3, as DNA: TGTGCCAGCTCCACGGGTTTCCAAGAGACCCAGTACTTC. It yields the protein CASSTGFQETQYF.

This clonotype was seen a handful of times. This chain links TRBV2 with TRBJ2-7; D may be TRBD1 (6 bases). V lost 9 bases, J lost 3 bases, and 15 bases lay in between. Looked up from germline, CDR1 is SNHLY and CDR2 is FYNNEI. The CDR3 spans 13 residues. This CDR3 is CARPQGIIYEQYF. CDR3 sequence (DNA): TGTGCCAGACCGCAGGGGATTATCTACGAGCAGTACTTC.

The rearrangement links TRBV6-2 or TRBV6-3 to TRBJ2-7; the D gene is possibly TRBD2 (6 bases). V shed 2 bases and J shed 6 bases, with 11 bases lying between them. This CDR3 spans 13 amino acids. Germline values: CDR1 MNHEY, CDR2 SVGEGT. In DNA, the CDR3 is TGTGCCAGCAGTTACGAGGAGGGCTTCGAGCAGTACGTC. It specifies CASSYEEGFEQYV.

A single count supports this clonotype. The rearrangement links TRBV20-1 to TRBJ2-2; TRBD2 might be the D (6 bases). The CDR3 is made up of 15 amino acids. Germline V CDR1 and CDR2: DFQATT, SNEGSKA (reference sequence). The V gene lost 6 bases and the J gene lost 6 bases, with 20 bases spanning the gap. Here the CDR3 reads CSAKKGGESPGELFF. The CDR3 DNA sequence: TGCAGTGCGAAAAAGGGCGGGGAGTCCCCCGGGGAGCTGTTTTTT.

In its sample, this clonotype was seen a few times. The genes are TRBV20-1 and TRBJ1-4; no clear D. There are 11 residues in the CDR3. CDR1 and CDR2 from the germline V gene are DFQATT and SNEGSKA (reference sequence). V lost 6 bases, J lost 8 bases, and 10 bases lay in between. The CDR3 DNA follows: TGCAGTGCGGAGCCGGGAGAAAAACTGTTTTTT. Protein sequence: CSAEPGEKLFF.

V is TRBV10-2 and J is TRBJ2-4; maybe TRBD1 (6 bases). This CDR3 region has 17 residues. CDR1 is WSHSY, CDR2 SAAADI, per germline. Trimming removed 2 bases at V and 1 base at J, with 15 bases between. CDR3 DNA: TGCGCCAGCAGTGAGGACTCACAGGGTCGGGCCAAAAACATTCAGTACTTC. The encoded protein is CASSEDSQGRAKNIQYF.

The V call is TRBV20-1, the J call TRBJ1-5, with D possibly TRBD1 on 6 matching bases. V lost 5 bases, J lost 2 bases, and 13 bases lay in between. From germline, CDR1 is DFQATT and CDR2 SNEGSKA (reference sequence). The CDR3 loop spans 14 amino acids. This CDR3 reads CSARGAGGNQPQHF. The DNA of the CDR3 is TGCAGTGCTCGGGGGGCGGGGGGCAATCAGCCCCAGCATTTT.

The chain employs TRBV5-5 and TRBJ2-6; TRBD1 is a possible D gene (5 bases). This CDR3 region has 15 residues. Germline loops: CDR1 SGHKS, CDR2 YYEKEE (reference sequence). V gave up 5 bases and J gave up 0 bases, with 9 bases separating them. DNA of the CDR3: TGTGCCAGCAGGACAGCTAGCTCTGGGGCCAACGTCCTGACTTTC. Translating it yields CASRTASSGANVLTF. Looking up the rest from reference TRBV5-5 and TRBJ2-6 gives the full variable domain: DAGVTQSPTHLIKTRGQQVTLRCSPISGHKSVSWYQQVLGQGPQFIFQYYEKEERGRGNFPDRFSARQFPNYSSELNVNALLLGDSALYLCASRTASSGANVLTFGAGSRLTVL.

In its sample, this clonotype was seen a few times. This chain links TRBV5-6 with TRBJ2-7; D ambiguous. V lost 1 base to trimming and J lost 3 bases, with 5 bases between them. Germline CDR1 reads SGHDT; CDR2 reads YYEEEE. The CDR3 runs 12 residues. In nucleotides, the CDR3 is TGTGCCAGCAGCTTGAAACGCTACGAGCAGTACGTC. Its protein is CASSLKRYEQYV.

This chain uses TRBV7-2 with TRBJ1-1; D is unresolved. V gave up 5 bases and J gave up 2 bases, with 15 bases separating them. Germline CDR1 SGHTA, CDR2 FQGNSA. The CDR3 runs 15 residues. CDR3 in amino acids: CASSPKRTENTEAFF. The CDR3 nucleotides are TGTGCCAGCAGCCCCAAACGGACGGAAAACACTGAAGCTTTCTTT.

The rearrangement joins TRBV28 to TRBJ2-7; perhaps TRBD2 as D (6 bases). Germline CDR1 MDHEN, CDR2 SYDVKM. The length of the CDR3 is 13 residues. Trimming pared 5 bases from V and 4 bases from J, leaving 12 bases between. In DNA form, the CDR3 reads TGTGCCAGCAGTGGCGGGACGGTATACGAGCAGTACGTC. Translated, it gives CASSGGTVYEQYV.

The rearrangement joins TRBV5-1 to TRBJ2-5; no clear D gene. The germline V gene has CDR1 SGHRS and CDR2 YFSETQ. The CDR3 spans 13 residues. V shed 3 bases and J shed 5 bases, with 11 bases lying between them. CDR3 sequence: CASSSQVPETQYF. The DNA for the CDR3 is TGCGCCAGCAGCTCTCAGGTTCCGGAGACCCAGTACTTC.

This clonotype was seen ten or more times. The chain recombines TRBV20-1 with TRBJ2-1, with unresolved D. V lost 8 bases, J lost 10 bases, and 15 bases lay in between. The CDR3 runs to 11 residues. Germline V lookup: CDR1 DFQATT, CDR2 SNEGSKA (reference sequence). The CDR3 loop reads CSNLLRREQFF. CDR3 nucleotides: TGCAGTAACCTTTTAAGGCGGGAGCAGTTCTTC.

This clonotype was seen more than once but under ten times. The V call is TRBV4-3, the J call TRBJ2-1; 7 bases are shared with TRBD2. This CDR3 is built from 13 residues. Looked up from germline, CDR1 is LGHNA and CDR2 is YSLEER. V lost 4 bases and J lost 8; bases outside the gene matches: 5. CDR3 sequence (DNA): TGCGCCAGCAGCCCGGGACTACGCGATGAGCAGTTCTTC. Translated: CASSPGLRDEQFF.

This chain's CDR3 is CASSVSGTSSEQYF. The CDR3 region has the DNA TGTGCCAGCAGCGTCTCCGGGACTAGCAGCGAGCAGTACTTC. The rearrangement links TRBV9 to TRBJ2-7; 9 bases map to TRBD2. The V and J ends lost 2 bases and 6 bases, in that order; junction bases with no gene match: 6. The CDR3 is made up of 14 amino acids. Looked up from germline, CDR1 is SGDLS and CDR2 is YYNGEE.